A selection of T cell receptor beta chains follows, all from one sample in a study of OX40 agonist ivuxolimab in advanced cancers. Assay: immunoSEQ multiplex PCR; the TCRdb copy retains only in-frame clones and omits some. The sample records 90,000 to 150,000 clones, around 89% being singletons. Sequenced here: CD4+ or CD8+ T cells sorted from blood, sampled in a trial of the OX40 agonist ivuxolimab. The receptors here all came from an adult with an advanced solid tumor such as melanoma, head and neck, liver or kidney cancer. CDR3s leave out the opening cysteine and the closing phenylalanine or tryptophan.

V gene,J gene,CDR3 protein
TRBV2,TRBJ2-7,ASSWQGLEEQY
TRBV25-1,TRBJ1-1,ASIAHTGQENTEAF
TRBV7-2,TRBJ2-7,ASSGGGANEQY
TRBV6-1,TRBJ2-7,ASSETTVSSYEQY
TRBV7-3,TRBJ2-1,ASSILASSHNEQF
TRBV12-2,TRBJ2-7,ASRLEDHSALAGPSYYEQY
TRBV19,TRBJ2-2,ASSRMVGGELF
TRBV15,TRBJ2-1,ATSREGSDKAGYNEQF
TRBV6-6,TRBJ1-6,ASNRQSSYNSPLH
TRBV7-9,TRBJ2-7,ASSFQGYEQY
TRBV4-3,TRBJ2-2,ATSLLANTGELF
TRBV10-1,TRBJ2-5,ASSVGTALQETQY
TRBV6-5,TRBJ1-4,ASSYHVGGNEKLF
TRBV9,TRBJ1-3,ASSITGSSGNTIY
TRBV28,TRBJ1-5,ASSTGMGQPQH
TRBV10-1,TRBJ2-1,ASSESGTGSYNEQF
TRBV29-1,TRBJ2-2,SATEGVPANTGELF
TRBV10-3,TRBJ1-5,ATAEFQGAGNQPQH
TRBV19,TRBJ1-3,ASSIDRASGNTIY
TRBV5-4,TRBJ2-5,ASSLPGRVEETQY
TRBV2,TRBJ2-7,ASSALGSLDYEQY
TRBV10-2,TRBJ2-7,ASSGRTYEQY
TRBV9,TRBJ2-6,ASSGDPSKRSSGANVLT
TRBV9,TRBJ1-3,ASSVDPGEKPGNTIY
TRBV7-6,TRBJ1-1,ASSLDTGTEAF
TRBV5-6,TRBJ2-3,ASSQPGLEGTDTQY
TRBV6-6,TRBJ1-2,ASRRTVYT
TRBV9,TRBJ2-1,ASSVGRGTYNEQF
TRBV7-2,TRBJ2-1,ASSSRPTSGGVDEQF
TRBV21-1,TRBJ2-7,ASSKDWTPYEQY
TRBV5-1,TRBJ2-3,ASSSAQGTDTQY
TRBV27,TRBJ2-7,ASSLNRAYEQY
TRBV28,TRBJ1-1,ASSTLGTSEAF
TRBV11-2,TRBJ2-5,ASSLVAGAQETQY
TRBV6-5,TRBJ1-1,ASSSGNTEAF
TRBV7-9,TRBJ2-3,ASSFSLSTDTQY
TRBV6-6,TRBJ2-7,ASRPGTSGVYEQY
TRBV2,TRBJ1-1,ATKGDLNTEAF
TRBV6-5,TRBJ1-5,ASRGSNQPQH
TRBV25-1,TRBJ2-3,ASSPVGGLTDTQY